Included here is one T cell receptor beta chain sequence, with context. Its antigen remains unknown. This CDR3 has 14 residues. Germline V gives CDR1 LNHDA, CDR2 SQIVND (reference sequence). V lost 6 bases, J lost 2 bases, and 5 bases stayed unmatched. Cultured CD4+ T cell DNA was sequenced using the Oncomine TCR Beta short-read assay. In TCRdb, the PCR reads were re-called with MiXCR into one record per CDR3 protein. The profile shows roughly 4,000 distinct CDR3 sequences, about 37% of them singletons. The source of the sample is a study of vaccination and CD4 T cells after COVID-19. The wider study: The convalescents comprised six males and four females, two of them Hispanic.

Treatment given: approximately 11-day PBMC culture with coronavirus spike peptide pools or control peptides (ViraFEST assay). The sequence was collected from a human donor who had recovered from COVID-19. Input material: CD4+ T cells from blood, cultured in vitro. This chain joins TRBV19 and TRBJ2-5; 8 bases line up with TRBD1. The CDR3 is CASRRTGWQETQYF. CDR3 in DNA: TGTGCCAGTAGAAGGACAGGGTGGCAAGAGACCCAGTACTTC.